This TCR beta chain came from a study of T cell responses to AZD1222 COVID-19 vaccine (dated by TCRdb to about 2021). Turning to the overall study: Because spike-specific TCR depth and breadth did not differ between the two schedules, AZD1222 recipients who got a second dose at roughly 4 weeks were pooled with those who got a second dose at roughly 12 weeks. TCR sequencing covered some 250 trial participants: 207 given two doses of AZD1222 and 26 given two doses of MenACWY control vaccine. Trial participants were enrolled by age into subgroups of 18-55, 56-69 and 70-plus years, and approximately 150, 30 and 60 TCR-sequenced participants, respectively, were included in these subgroups. Overall study results and their limits: In the small 56-69-year group, the increase in depth fell short of significance, most likely because of low power. Conclusions about previously exposed vaccinees are limited, since just 5 to 7 AZD1222 recipients were seropositive for SARS-CoV-2 at baseline. Participants were mostly white British, with more females than males. The authors suggested clonal diversity may have been underestimated. A significant rise in spike-specific TCR breadth and depth was observed after two AZD1222 doses relative to day 0 and relative to MenACWY recipients. Because no samples from the day 14 peak response were available, repertoires could be characterized only after the peak T cell response. Epitopes outside the regions mutated in the B.1.351 and B.1.1.7 variants were reportedly recognized by nearly half of the unique spike-specific TCRs. Vaccine-associated CD4 TCRs spanned the whole spike protein, with dominant responses in regions 160-218 and 743-854.

The CDR3 regions of human TCRbeta chains were subjected to immunosequencing. On the authors' methods: Repertoire TCRs were matched against a reference library of SARS-CoV-2-specific TCRs generated with the MIRA antigen-specificity platform. Breadth meant the fraction of unique TCRs that were SARS-CoV-2-associated, whereas depth meant the fraction of total T cells that were SARS-CoV-2-associated. Each spike-specific TCR was assigned to its reactive spike region and to a CD4 or CD8 class using the MIRA data. Log10-transformed breadth and depth values were compared by one-way ANOVA with Sidak's multiple comparisons tests. This is the immuneACCESS table as TCRdb keeps it, with only in-frame sequences that have V and J called. A part of the clones is gone; compared with another copy, unresolved V genes explain less than half, and the rest is unexplained. The D gene and trimming were derived from the DNA, and the V and J assignments and clone size from that table. For this sample the table gives approximately 170,000 clones, of which 80% to 95% were detected only once. The ten largest account for approximately 4.7% of the sample.

Points on this clone: No antigen is known for it. Nothing much larger sits one base from this clone, and base qualities are not available.

The CDR3 runs 13 amino acids, cysteine and phenylalanine included. Just CDR3 DNA is preserved here, 39 bases in frame from base 1. Looking up the germline V gene yields CDR1 LGHNA and CDR2 YSLEER. V sheds 0 bases and J sheds 8 bases, leaving 10 bases between their ends. What the time point label conveys for this sample: baseline before first vaccination. Vaccinee samples were obtained from the UK trials COV001 and COV002, which included a single-blind randomized controlled phase 2/3 trial of AZD1222 (ChAdOx1 nCoV-19) in healthy adults. For TCRbeta chain sequencing, PBMC samples from trial participants were taken at day 0 and at day 28 after the second dose.

The chain joins TRBV4-3 to TRBJ1-1, with the D gene not confidently named. The sequence came from an adult in good health. This material consisted of peripheral blood, taken on day 0 of AZD1222 vaccination. DNA sequence: TGCGCCAGCAGCCAAGAGGCTACAATGGAAGCTTTCTTT. Translated, it reads CASSQEATMEAFF.